Listed here are 9 T cell receptor beta chains from one sample, sequenced in a study of T cells in Graves' hyperthyroidism and ophthalmopathy. Amplification targeted TCR beta CDR3 regions from RNA transcripts. Researchers ran a first-round RT-PCR on the TCR CDR3 using the HTBI primer set. From the multiplex PCR reads, TCRdb called clonotypes with MiXCR, one entry per CDR3 protein. In the table there are 660,000 or so distinct CDR3 sequences, over 40% of which are singletons. Sequencing was performed on peripheral blood or thyroid tissue (not recorded which). The receptors stem from an adult man with Graves' disease, either hyperthyroidism or ophthalmopathy (not recorded which).

This clonotype was detected once. The chain combines TRBV3-1 with TRBJ1-1; 9 bases are a match to TRBD1. The CDR3 covers 14 residues. Germline loops: CDR1 LGHDT, CDR2 YNNKEL (reference sequence). After removal of 4 bases from V and 8 bases from J, the junction contained 8 bases not matched to a gene. The CDR3 sequence is CASSPGQGGREAFF. CDR3 DNA sequence: TGTGCCAGCAGCCCGGGACAGGGAGGGAGAGAAGCTTTCTTT.

In its sample, this clonotype was seen many times. The J gene is TRBJ1-5, the V gene TRBV10-2; D is uncertain. This CDR3 is 10 amino acids long. With 8 bases removed from V and 2 bases from J, the gap between germline ends came to 1 base. Looked up from germline, CDR1 is WSHSY and CDR2 is SAAADI. The CDR3 nucleotides are TGCGCCAGCGGCAATCAGCCCCAGCATTTT. This gives the protein CASGNQPQHF.

For this clonotype: One junction end disagrees with the germline gene, perhaps due to a read error. The chain employs TRBV20-1 and TRBJ1-6; D is unresolved. The CDR3 contains 15 residues. Germline CDR1 is DFQATT and CDR2 is SNEGSKA (reference sequence). The chain's CDR3 is CSARDRPGLNSPPHF. Written as DNA, the CDR3 is TGCAGTGCTAGAGATCGGCCAGGTCTAAATTCACCCCCCCACTTT.

This chain connects TRBV5-1 to TRBJ1-1; D ambiguous. Germline V gives CDR1 SGHRS, CDR2 YFSETQ. V was cut by 0 bases and J by 1 base, with 10 bases left in between. The CDR3 runs to 15 residues. CDR3 in amino acids: CASSLVGGRNTEAFF. The CDR3 bases are TGCGCCAGCAGCTTGGTTGGCGGACGGAACACTGAAGCTTTCTTT.

This clonotype was seen a single time. This CDR3 fails to terminate in the conserved phenylalanine or tryptophan, so it likely reflects a read error. No DNA is shown, since the ends of the CDR3 on it are uncertain; the CDR3 is the one TCRdb lists. The chain joins TRBV29-1 to TRBJ1-4. Termini included, the CDR3 measures 9 amino acids. Germline V CDR1 and CDR2: SQVTM, ANQGSEA. CDR3 loop: CSVQEGLLY.

The CDR3 region is CATSPRVGTGANVLTF. DNA of the CDR3: TGTGCCACCAGCCCGCGGGTTGGGACTGGGGCCAACGTCCTGACTTTC. This chain links TRBV15 with TRBJ2-6; possibly TRBD2 for D (5 bases). V was trimmed by 5 bases and J by 2 bases, leaving 13 bases between them. Looked up from germline, CDR1 is LNHNV and CDR2 is YYDKDF (reference sequence). The CDR3 contains 16 residues.

This clonotype was recorded many times. The chain joins TRBV2 to TRBJ1-6; tentatively, D is TRBD1 (5 bases). The CDR3 consists of 15 residues. Trimming removed 0 bases from V and 10 bases from J, with 13 bases in between. Germline V gives CDR1 SNHLY, CDR2 FYNNEI. The CDR3 reads CASSEAGDGTSPLHF. CDR3 in DNA: TGTGCCAGCAGTGAAGCGGGGGACGGGACCTCACCCCTCCACTTT.

This clonotype was detected many times. The gene calls are TRBV7-8 and TRBJ1-1, with 8 nucleotides matching TRBD1. This CDR3 contains 15 residues. The germline gives CDR1 SGHVS, CDR2 FQNEAQ. J gave up 1 base and V 3 bases, and 4 bases lay outside the gene matches. CDR3 in amino acids: CASSFWTGTNTEAFF. In DNA, the CDR3 is TGTGCCAGCAGCTTCTGGACAGGGACGAACACTGAAGCTTTCTTT.

The rearrangement links TRBV24-1 to TRBJ1-6; 9 bases are shared with TRBD1. The CDR3 is made up of 14 amino acids. Germline CDR1 and CDR2: KGHDR and SFDVKD. V shed 3 bases and J 10 bases; nucleotides not matched to a gene: 3. This CDR3 reads CATSDGTGLSPLHF. CDR3 DNA sequence: TGTGCCACCAGTGATGGGACAGGGCTATCACCCCTCCACTTT.